One sample yielded the 10 T cell receptor beta chains listed below, sequenced in a study of identical twins. Via MiXCR, TCRdb re-called the 5' RACE reads, giving one row per CDR3 protein. The sample comprises some 730,000 distinct CDR3 sequences, 15% to 20% of which are singletons, and around 12% rests with the top ten. These records were also assigned to another study, of T cells expressing NK-cell markers.

Source material: PBMCs. These receptors originate from a young woman in good health.

The V call is TRBV4-3, the J call TRBJ2-6, with 8 bases aligning to TRBD1. CDR1 is LGHNA and CDR2 is YSLEER in the germline V gene. The CDR3 runs to 17 residues. The V gene end was trimmed by 0 bases and the J gene end by 4 bases; junction bases not matched to a gene: 5. The CDR3 reads CASSQEYGTGGANVLTF. Here the CDR3 DNA reads TGCGCCAGCAGCCAAGAATACGGGACAGGCGGGGCCAACGTCCTGACTTTC.

The chain recombines TRBV12-3 or TRBV12-4 with TRBJ2-7; TRBD1 aligns across 8 bases. V gave up 4 bases and J gave up 3 bases; unmatched junction bases: 11. This CDR3 has 16 amino acids. The CDR3 nucleotides read TGTGCCAGCAGTTGGGGGTACCAGACAGGGGACTACGAGCAGTACTTC. Its protein product is CASSWGYQTGDYEQYF.

This chain connects TRBV30 to TRBJ1-2; a possible D gene is TRBD1 (5 bases). V lost 8 bases to trimming and J lost 6 bases, with 19 bases between them. CDR3 length equals 13 residues. Germline CDR1 GTSNPN, CDR2 SVGIG (reference sequence). The CDR3 loop reads CAREDIGEDGYTF. The DNA for the CDR3 is TGTGCCCGGGAGGACATTGGCGAGGATGGCTACACCTTC.

In its sample, this clonotype was seen a few times. V usage is TRBV9 and J usage is TRBJ2-7, with 9 bases fitting TRBD2. The CDR3 has 17 amino acids. The ends lost 0 bases at V and 2 bases at J; junction bases unmatched: 9. Looked up from germline, CDR1 is SGDLS and CDR2 is YYNGEE. The DNA of the CDR3 is TGTGCCAGCAGCGTAGGGGGTAGCGGGGGCCCGACCTACGAGCAGTACTTC. This sequence encodes CASSVGGSGGPTYEQYF.

This clonotype was seen a few times. The gene calls are TRBV20-1 and TRBJ1-1; D unresolved. Per the germline V gene, CDR1 is DFQATT and CDR2 is SNEGSKA (reference sequence). This CDR3 contains 11 residues. The V and J ends lost 0 bases and 7 bases respectively, with 6 bases between them. The CDR3 reads CSAREYSEAFF. CDR3 sequence (DNA): TGCAGTGCTAGAGAGTATAGTGAAGCTTTCTTT.

The chain is built from TRBV5-1 and TRBJ1-1, with TRBD1 as a possible D gene (6 bases). Germline CDR1 and CDR2: SGHRS and YFSETQ. Deletions cut 4 bases from V and 0 bases from J, with 10 bases between. The CDR3 is 14 amino acids. The CDR3 sequence: CASSRTEVNTEAFF. CDR3 DNA sequence: TGCGCCAGCAGCAGGACAGAGGTGAACACTGAAGCTTTCTTT.

CDR3 region: CASRGWGNQPQHF. DNA for the CDR3: TGTGCCAGCAGAGGATGGGGTAATCAGCCCCAGCATTTT. This chain links TRBV6-2 or TRBV6-3 with TRBJ1-5; D unclear. Per germline, CDR1 MNHEY and CDR2 SVGEGT. The CDR3 loop spans 13 amino acids. V lost 6 bases and J 4 bases, leaving 10 bases between the germline ends.

V and J are TRBV5-1 and TRBJ2-7; 9 positions match TRBD1. CDR1 is SGHRS, CDR2 YFSETQ, per germline. CDR3 length equals 15 residues. Trimming took 4 bases from V and 7 from J; bases not matched to a gene: 12. The CDR3 sequence: CASSKMDRGLGEQYF. CDR3 sequence (DNA): TGCGCCAGCAGCAAAATGGACAGGGGCCTTGGGGAGCAGTACTTC.

This clonotype was counted many times. The chain joins TRBV27 to TRBJ1-1; a possible D gene is TRBD1 (5 bases). Germline loops: CDR1 MNHEY, CDR2 SMNVEV (reference sequence). There are 15 residues in the CDR3. The V gene lost 7 bases and the J gene lost 0 bases, with 15 bases spanning the gap. CDR3 in amino acids: CASTQTGGMNTEAFF. CDR3 nucleotides: TGTGCCAGCACCCAAACGGGGGGAATGAACACTGAAGCTTTCTTT.

The V and J genes are TRBV12-3 or TRBV12-4 and TRBJ1-6; 9 bases fit TRBD1. V shed 4 bases and J 10 bases; nucleotides not matched to a gene: 11. This CDR3 spans 16 amino acids. The CDR3, as DNA: TGTGCCAGCAGTTCGGCCTCGGGGACAGGGTTGTCACCCCTCCACTTT. Amino acid sequence: CASSSASGTGLSPLHF.